What follows is one T cell receptor (beta chain) and its context. Its antigen is as yet unknown. The study ran its PCR with 60 Vbeta and 13 Jbeta primers. Only in-frame clones appear in the TCRdb table, and some are missing; sequencing was by immunoSEQ multiplex PCR. The sample shows 110,000 to 150,000 clones, about three quarters of them seen only once. These data are taken from a study of cytomegalovirus exposure and HLA in healthy donors. This CDR3 spans 16 amino acids. The germline V gene has CDR1 SEHNR and CDR2 FQNEAQ (reference sequence). V was pared by 1 base and J by 12 bases, with 8 bases of the junction left unmatched. Notes on the study in general: Sequencing had likely introduced a cluster of highly shared sequence variants as an artifact. Excluded: some indistinguishable V segments such as TRBV6-2 and TRBV6-3.

The chain employs TRBV7-9 and TRBJ2-1, with 14 bases fitting TRBD2. Sequences were obtained from PBMCs. The clonotype comes from a male donor in good health and CMV-seronegative. The CDR3 loop is CASSLDGLAGGLGQFF. In DNA form, the CDR3 reads TGTGCCAGCAGCTTAGATGGACTAGCGGGGGGATTGGGGCAGTTCTTC.